The 18 T cell receptor beta chains presented below share a single source sample, sequenced in a study of cytomegalovirus exposure and HLA in healthy donors (dated by TCRdb to 2016 to 2017). To prepare the library, the immunoSEQ multiplex PCR assay was applied. For the multiplex PCR, a mixture combining 60 forward primers for TCR Vbeta segments and 13 reverse primers for TCR Jbeta segments was used. Not all clones reach the TCRdb copy of this immuneACCESS table, which keeps in-frame sequences only. Checked studies attribute under half of the gap to unresolved V genes and leave the rest unexplained. The table for this sample lists about 94,000 clones; roughly three quarters of them were counted only once. The ten most abundant clones make up 1.2% to 1.5% of the sample. Sequenced: PBMCs. The receptors derive from a male donor in good health and CMV-seronegative.

The rearrangement joins TRBV7-2 to TRBJ2-5, with D possibly TRBD1 on 5 matching bases. The J call is doubtful: the DNA matches TRBJ2-7 better. The CDR3 runs to 15 residues. Germline V gene lookup returns CDR1 SGHTA and CDR2 FQGNSA. Written as DNA, the CDR3 is TGTGCCAGCAGCCTATCGACAGAGAGCTCCTACGAGCAGTACTTC. The encoded protein is CASSLSTESSYEQYF.

The chain uses TRBV19 and TRBJ2-5; maybe TRBD1 (5 bases). The V end lost 3 bases, the J end lost 9 bases, and 17 bases lay between the germline ends. Germline values: CDR1 LNHDA, CDR2 SQIVND (reference sequence). CDR3 length equals 14 residues. The chain's CDR3 is CASSITGREGAQYF. The CDR3 DNA is TGTGCCAGTAGTATCACCGGACGCGAAGGGGCCCAGTACTTC.

In its sample, this clone was seen a few times. The chain is built from TRBV5-1 and TRBJ1-6, with a tentative D call TRBD1 (5 bases). This CDR3 is built from 17 residues. V was shortened by 0 bases and J by 0 bases, with 10 bases between the two germline ends. CDR1 and CDR2 (germline): SGHRS, YFSETQ. The CDR3 reads CASSLGAGLSYNSPLHF. CDR3 sequence (DNA): TGCGCCAGCAGCTTGGGCGCGGGGCTCTCCTATAATTCACCCCTCCACTTT.

The rearrangement joins TRBV6-6 to TRBJ1-2, with D tentatively TRBD1 (6 bases). V lost 9 bases and J 1 base, leaving 18 bases between the germline ends. This CDR3 has 15 amino acids. Looked up from germline, CDR1 is MNHNY and CDR2 is SVGAGI (reference sequence). This CDR3 is CASHYDRTNNYGYTF. The CDR3 DNA is TGTGCCAGTCATTATGACAGGACGAATAACTATGGCTACACCTTC.

This clone showed up just a few times. The V gene is TRBV27, the J gene TRBJ1-6; D gene ambiguous. This CDR3 has 15 residues. Germline V gives CDR1 MNHEY, CDR2 SMNVEV (reference sequence). With 3 bases removed from V and 2 bases from J, the gap between germline ends came to 8 bases. In DNA, the CDR3 is TGTGCCAGCAGTTTGCAGACTACCTATAATTCACCCCTCCACTTT. Protein: CASSLQTTYNSPLHF.

The gene calls are TRBV11-2 and TRBJ1-2; 7 positions agree with TRBD1. V shed 3 bases, J shed 6 bases, and the junction held 4 bases outside the gene matches. The CDR3 sequence is 13 residues long. CDR1 SGHAT and CDR2 FQNNGV come from the germline V gene. The CDR3 nucleotides read TGTGCCAGCAGCTTTGGGACAGCCCATGGCTACACCTTC. Residues: CASSFGTAHGYTF. Full variable domain (rest looked up from reference TRBV11-2 and TRBJ1-2): EAGVAQSPRYKIIEKRQSVAFWCNPISGHATLYWYQQILGQGPKLLIQFQNNGVVDDSQLPKDRFSAERLKGVDSTLKIQPAKLEDSAVYLCASSFGTAHGYTFGSGTRLTVV.

A few counts support this clone. The chain combines TRBV5-1 with TRBJ2-7, with D perhaps matching TRBD2 (5 bases). CDR3 size: 16 residues. Germline V gene data show CDR1 as SGHRS and CDR2 as YFSETQ. V lost 2 bases and J 2 bases, leaving 17 bases between the germline ends. CDR3 sequence (DNA): TGCGCCAGCAGCTTAGGAGCAAATCGGACTCCCTACGAGCAGTACTTC. Translation: CASSLGANRTPYEQYF.

The chain links TRBV9 to TRBJ2-7; 14 bases are a match to TRBD2. Germline V CDR1 and CDR2: SGDLS, YYNGEE. CDR3 length: 15 amino acids. V trimming: 3 bases; J trimming: 5 bases; junction bases outside the gene matches: 4. The CDR3 reads CASSAQGLAGDEQYF. The CDR3, as DNA: TGTGCCAGCAGCGCCCAGGGACTAGCGGGAGACGAGCAGTACTTC.

CDR3 in amino acids: CASRDRLLDGGYTF. Written as DNA, the CDR3 is TGTGCCAGCAGAGACCGACTTCTCGACGGCGGCTACACCTTC. This chain uses TRBV28 with TRBJ1-2; no clear D. The CDR3 length is 14 residues. CDR1 MDHEN and CDR2 SYDVKM come from the germline V gene. Trimming removed 6 bases from V and 8 bases from J, with 19 bases in between.

This chain's CDR3 is CSAGTSEYNEQFF. The CDR3 DNA follows: TGCAGCGCCGGGACTAGCGAATACAATGAGCAGTTCTTC. V gene TRBV29-1 combines with J gene TRBJ2-1; 10 nucleotides line up with TRBD2. The germline gives CDR1 SQVTM, CDR2 ANQGSEA. Trimming took 7 bases from V and 4 from J; bases not matched to a gene: 4. This CDR3 is built from 13 residues.

The rearrangement joins TRBV7-2 to TRBJ2-1; D is possibly TRBD2 (5 bases). The CDR3 covers 15 residues. CDR1 and CDR2 from the germline V gene are SGHTA and FQGNSA. Trimming pared 2 bases from V and 4 bases from J, leaving 12 bases between. The CDR3 region has the DNA TGTGCCAGCAGCTTACCGGGGTCAAATTACAATGAGCAGTTCTTC. Encoded protein: CASSLPGSNYNEQFF.

This sequence joins TRBV6-5 and TRBJ2-5; D might be TRBD2 (6 bases). Germline V gene sequence: CDR1 MNHEY, CDR2 SVGAGI. V was trimmed by 6 bases and J by 5 bases, leaving 19 bases between them. The CDR3 loop spans 15 amino acids. The CDR3 nucleotides are TGTGCCAGCAGCCACCGCGAAGGGAGGATTGAGACCCAGTACTTC. It encodes CASSHREGRIETQYF.

The rearrangement uses TRBV11-2 and TRBJ2-1, with TRBD2 matching over 16 bases. V shed 5 bases, J shed 10 bases, and the junction held 5 bases outside the gene matches. The CDR3 is 15 residues long. In germline, CDR1 is SGHAT, CDR2 FQNNGV. The CDR3 DNA sequence: TGTGCCAGCAGCCCGGGACTAGCGGGAGGGAGAGAGCAGTTCTTC. Translating gives CASSPGLAGGREQFF.

The rearrangement uses TRBV18 and TRBJ1-2; 7 positions agree with TRBD1. Germline V gene lookup returns CDR1 KGHSH and CDR2 LQKENI. V gave up 2 bases and J gave up 6 bases; unmatched junction bases: 6. CDR3 length: 14 amino acids. The CDR3 loop is CASSPFTGENGYTF. CDR3 DNA: TGTGCCAGCTCACCATTCACAGGGGAAAATGGCTACACCTTC.

This clone was detected only a few times. This sequence joins TRBV19 and TRBJ1-1; weak D call: TRBD1 (5 bases). V was cut by 3 bases and J by 8 bases, with 19 bases left in between. This CDR3 spans 15 amino acids. Germline lookup yields CDR1 LNHDA and CDR2 SQIVND (reference sequence). The CDR3: CASSMLVGGTGEAFF. In DNA, the CDR3 is TGTGCCAGTAGTATGTTGGTTGGGGGGACGGGAGAAGCTTTCTTT. Full variable domain (outside the CDR3, taken from reference TRBV19 and TRBJ1-1): DGGITQSPKYLFRKEGQNVTLSCEQNLNHDAMYWYRQDPGQGLRLIYYSQIVNDFQKGDIAEGYSVSREKKESFPLTVTSAQKNPTAFYLCASSMLVGGTGEAFFGQGTRLTVV.

This clone was counted once. The germline gene is not matched at one end of the junction; a read error may be the cause. The chain is built from TRBV7-2 and TRBJ1-1; D is unresolved. This CDR3 has 15 amino acids. Germline V CDR1 and CDR2: SGHTA, FQGNSA. The CDR3 bases are TGTGCCGGCAGCCAGGAACCTAAAGTGAACACTGAAGCTTTCTTT. This encodes CAGSQEPKVNTEAFF.

This clone was found once. The rearrangement links TRBV27 to TRBJ2-7, with D perhaps matching TRBD2 (5 bases). Germline V gene lookup returns CDR1 MNHEY and CDR2 SMNVEV (reference sequence). CDR3 length equals 15 residues. V was cut by 4 bases and J by 0 bases, with 13 bases left in between. For the CDR3, the DNA is TGTGCCAGCAGTTCCCCAGGACTTCACTCCTACGAGCAGTACTTC. The encoded protein is CASSSPGLHSYEQYF.

The chain couples TRBV4-3 to TRBJ1-2, with D maybe TRBD1 (5 bases). With 0 bases removed from V and 8 bases from J, the gap between germline ends came to 19 bases. Germline V gives CDR1 LGHNA, CDR2 YSLEER. This CDR3 spans 16 amino acids. This CDR3 reads CASSQERGGRVKGYTF. In DNA, the CDR3 is TGCGCCAGCAGCCAAGAAAGGGGAGGGCGAGTAAAAGGCTACACCTTC.